This T cell receptor beta chain is drawn from a study of Graves' ophthalmopathy and Graves' hyperthyroidism. Study summary: Specimen type is peripheral blood, obtained at initial diagnosis before any treatment. Findings and limits, study-wide: Detected in blood as well were most expanded thyroid clonotypes with frequency above 0.001.

Trimming pared 4 bases from V and 2 bases from J, leaving 4 bases between. Germline V CDR1 and CDR2: WNHNN, SYGVQD (reference sequence). The CDR3 is 12 amino acids. Amplification of the TCR beta CDR3 regions used RNA transcripts (as template). HTBI primers were employed in first-round RT-PCR, then a second-round multiplex PCR followed. TCRdb ran MiXCR on the multiplex PCR reads and lists one entry per CDR3 protein. The data show around 50,000 distinct CDR3 sequences, about 50% seen once. PBMCs were isolated by Ficoll-Paque density gradient centrifugation, using around 10 ml of fresh peripheral blood as the starting material. With respect to this clonotype: Its specificity is unknown.

The sequence was collected from an adult man with Graves' ophthalmopathy. V and J are TRBV10-1 and TRBJ2-3; unclear D gene. The specimen sequenced was peripheral blood. Here the CDR3 reads CASSVTTDTQYF. CDR3 bases: TGCGCCAGCAGTGTAACCACAGATACGCAGTATTTT.